This is a list of T cell receptor beta chains from one sample in a study of pediatric ulcerative colitis. The table came from immunoSEQ multiplex PCR; TCRdb's copy has only in-frame clones and leaves some out. The profile shows tens of thousands of clones, over 70% of them singletons. Input material: gut tissue. The source of these receptors is a girl aged 10 to 17 with moderate ulcerative colitis. Each CDR3 is given with its conserved first and last residue. The D gene is left open where the match is weak. Where a row states a size, it is once, few, many or the class of an expanded clone; other rows omit it.

CDR3 length	V gene	D gene	clone size	J gene	CDR3 protein	CDR3 DNA
15	TRBV11-2	.	.	TRBJ2-5	CASSPLLRDRETQYF	TGTGCCAGCAGCCCTTTGTTACGGGATAGAGAGACCCAGTACTTC
15	TRBV28	.	.	TRBJ2-1	CASRGGGDGSNEQFF	TGTGCCAGCAGGGGAGGGGGGGACGGATCCAATGAGCAGTTCTTC
13	TRBV6-6	.	.	TRBJ1-5	CASSYGDLQPQHF	TGTGCCAGCAGTTACGGGGATCTTCAGCCCCAGCATTTT
13	TRBV19	TRBD1	.	TRBJ1-2	CASQTGVNYGYTF	TGTGCCAGCCAGACAGGGGTGAACTATGGCTACACCTTC
14	TRBV9	TRBD1	.	TRBJ2-5	CASSSRTGQETQYF	TGTGCCAGCAGCTCACGGACAGGACAAGAGACCCAGTACTTC
15	TRBV5-4	TRBD1	.	TRBJ2-7	CASSLAIGDSYEQYF	TGTGCCAGCAGCTTGGCAATAGGGGACAGCTACGAGCAGTACTTC
16	TRBV27	TRBD2	.	TRBJ2-1	CASSQGTSGRASEQFF	TGTGCCAGCAGTCAGGGAACTAGCGGGAGGGCAAGTGAGCAGTTCTTC
14	TRBV2	.	few	TRBJ1-1	CASSAQPGESEAFF	TGTGCCAGCAGCGCCCAACCGGGGGAGTCTGAAGCTTTCTTT
12	TRBV6-5	.	.	TRBJ2-7	CASTDRTYEQYF	TGTGCCAGCACCGACAGGACCTACGAGCAGTACTTC
12	TRBV10-1	.	.	TRBJ1-1	CASSDPNTEAFF	TGCGCCAGCAGTGATCCGAACACTGAAGCTTTCTTT
18	TRBV21-1	.	.	TRBJ2-7	CASSKLRRVTGASYEQYF	TGTGCCAGCAGCAAATTGAGGAGGGTTACAGGGGCGAGCTACGAGCAGTACTTC
15	TRBV28	.	.	TRBJ2-7	CASSSPSMGLYEQYF	TGTGCCAGCAGTTCACCCTCAATGGGGCTTTACGAGCAGTACTTC
10	TRBV10-3	.	few	TRBJ2-3	CAISTDTQYF	TGTGCCATCAGCACAGATACGCAGTATTTT
16	TRBV5-1	TRBD2	few	TRBJ2-7	CASNRGTSGGDYEQYF	TGCGCCAGCAATCGCGGGACTAGCGGGGGGGACTACGAGCAGTACTTC
14	TRBV28	.	.	TRBJ1-4	CASRGGTRNEKLFF	TGTGCCAGCAGGGGAGGGACAAGGAATGAAAAACTGTTTTTT
15	TRBV5-1	TRBD2	.	TRBJ2-3	CASSPLAGGPDTQYF	TGCGCCAGCAGCCCCCTAGCGGGAGGACCAGATACGCAGTATTTT
12	TRBV6-6	.	.	TRBJ2-5	CASSYSQETQYF	TGTGCCAGCAGTTACTCTCAAGAGACCCAGTACTTC
14	TRBV12-5	.	.	TRBJ1-2	CASASGGFSYGYTF	TGTGCTAGTGCCTCAGGCGGGTTTTCCTATGGCTACACCTTC
16	TRBV7-2	.	.	TRBJ1-2	CASSLGQEFFSHGYTF	TGTGCCAGCAGCTTAGGACAGGAATTTTTCAGCCACGGCTACACCTTC
16	TRBV5-1	.	.	TRBJ1-6	CASSSSGSSYNSPLHF	TGCGCCAGCAGCTCCTCAGGGAGCTCCTATAATTCACCCCTCCACTTT
11	TRBV30	.	.	TRBJ2-1	CAWSAGGFRFF	TGTGCCTGGAGTGCCGGGGGCTTTAGGTTCTTC
12	TRBV30	TRBD1	.	TRBJ1-2	CTGTGTNYGYTF	TGTACGGGGACAGGAACGAACTATGGCTACACCTTC
12	TRBV28	.	few	TRBJ1-2	CASSRPAYGYTF	TGTGCCAGCAGTCGCCCTGCCTATGGCTACACCTTC
15	TRBV5-5	.	once	TRBJ1-3	CASSFGGAAGNTIYF	TGTGCCAGCAGCTTCGGGGGTGCTGCTGGAAACACCATATATTTT
15	TRBV5-1	TRBD1	.	TRBJ1-4	CASSWGQMGNEKLFF	TGCGCCAGCAGCTGGGGACAGATGGGTAATGAAAAACTGTTTTTT